The 8 T cell receptor beta chains reported below all come from one sample, sequenced in a study of blood T cell repertoires in COVID-19. Generated by immunoSEQ multiplex PCR, the TCRdb table keeps only in-frame clones and is missing some. The sample consists of about 210,000 clones, approximately 86% of them appearing once. The specimen was peripheral blood. Receptors originate from a young man with active or convalescent COVID-19.

About this clone: Distinct nucleotide sequences in the sample also encode this CDR3. V usage is TRBV2 and J usage is TRBJ1-5; 7 bases fit TRBD1. V gave up 3 bases and J gave up 6 bases; unmatched junction bases: 5. The CDR3 is 14 residues long. Per germline, CDR1 SNHLY and CDR2 FYNNEI. The CDR3 DNA reads as TGTGCCAGCAGTGACAGGGGGGTGGGTCAGCCCCAGCATTTT. It is translated as CASSDRGVGQPQHF.

The chain links TRBV19 to TRBJ2-1; 7 bases fit TRBD2. This CDR3 region has 13 residues. After removal of 7 bases from V and 4 bases from J, the junction contained 4 bases not matched to a gene. The germline V gene encodes CDR1 LNHDA and CDR2 SQIVND (reference sequence). The CDR3 nucleotides read TGTGCCAGTACTTTCGGGGGGTACAATGAGCAGTTCTTC. Its protein product is CASTFGGYNEQFF.

V is TRBV28 and J is TRBJ2-7; D remains unclear. The germline V gene encodes CDR1 MDHEN and CDR2 SYDVKM. The V end was cut by 8 bases, the J end by 4 bases, with 9 bases between. The CDR3 extends over 11 amino acids. The CDR3 coding sequence is TGTGCCAGCGGAGCCCTATACGAGCAGTACTTC. Amino acid sequence: CASGALYEQYF.

The chain joins TRBV28 to TRBJ2-3; 11 bases fit TRBD1. V gave up 5 bases and J gave up 3 bases; unmatched junction bases: 4. CDR3 length equals 15 residues. Germline CDR1 and CDR2: MDHEN and SYDVKM. The chain's CDR3 is CASSKDRGLTDTQYF. CDR3 nucleotide sequence: TGTGCCAGCAGTAAGGACAGGGGGCTGACAGATACGCAGTATTTT.

The sample holds a few counts of this clone. The J gene is TRBJ1-5, the V gene TRBV19; the D is unclear. The V end was cut by 5 bases, the J end by 4 bases, with 6 bases between. Looked up from germline, CDR1 is LNHDA and CDR2 is SQIVND (reference sequence). This CDR3 comprises 12 residues. The CDR3 DNA reads as TGTGCCAGTAGTTGGCCAAATCAGCCCCAGCATTTT. Its protein product is CASSWPNQPQHF.

This clone has just one count. The chain employs TRBV24-1 and TRBJ2-1; the match to TRBD1 covers 7 bases. CDR3 length: 13 residues. CDR1 is KGHDR, CDR2 SFDVKD, per germline. The V gene end was trimmed by 3 bases and the J gene end by 9 bases; junction bases not matched to a gene: 4. CDR3 sequence (DNA): TGTGCCACCAGTGATCAAACAGGGGTTGAGCAGTTCTTC. This gives the protein CATSDQTGVEQFF.

The rearrangement joins TRBV5-1 to TRBJ2-4; 12 bases fit TRBD2. CDR3 length equals 16 residues. CDR1 and CDR2 (germline): SGHRS, YFSETQ. V was pared by 1 base and J by 2 bases, with 1 base of the junction left unmatched. The CDR3, as DNA: TGCGCCAGCAGCTTGACTAGCGGGAGGCCCAAAAACATTCAGTACTTC. This gives the protein CASSLTSGRPKNIQYF.

This clone occurred once. This chain connects TRBV19 to TRBJ2-1; a possible D gene is TRBD1 (6 bases). V dropped 0 bases and J dropped 0 bases, with 15 bases sitting between them. Germline-derived CDR1 and CDR2 are LNHDA and SQIVND (reference sequence). This CDR3 region has 18 residues. CDR3 protein: CASSIDRGQGSSYNEQFF. The CDR3, as DNA: TGTGCCAGTAGTATAGACCGAGGGCAGGGGAGCTCCTACAATGAGCAGTTCTTC.